This entry is about one T cell receptor (beta chain). This sample was included in a study of T cell responses to AZD1222 COVID-19 vaccine. Per germline, CDR1 KGHSH and CDR2 LQKENI. The CDR3 totals 18 residues. The V end was cut by 5 bases, the J end by 0 bases, with 17 bases between. Only in-frame clones appear in the TCRdb table, and some are missing; sequencing was by immunoSEQ multiplex PCR. Seen here are around 150,000 clones, less than 95% observed once, and the top ten hold approximately 0.6%. Here the sequenced sample was peripheral blood, taken on day 0 of AZD1222 vaccination. The V and J genes are TRBV18 and TRBJ2-6; D is perhaps TRBD1 (5 bases). This TCR was recovered from an adult in good health. The CDR3 DNA reads as TGTGCCAGCTCAGTTGGGGCACCTTTCCTCTCTGGGGCCAACGTCCTGACTTTC. Amino acid sequence: CASSVGAPFLSGANVLTF.